This T cell receptor beta chain was captured in a study of OX40 agonist ivuxolimab in advanced cancers. To note about this clone: Its target is not known.

Study results and caveats: Partial responders receiving 0.1-3.0 mg/kg showed among the lowest clonal expansion.

The CDR3 has 13 residues. With V trimmed by 0 bases and J by 6 bases, 4 bases remained unmatched. Germline CDR1 is GTSNPN and CDR2 is SVGIG (reference sequence). The protocol was immunoSEQ multiplex PCR, while the TCRdb copy is restricted to in-frame clones and leaves out a portion. The data hold tens of thousands of clones, with 75% to 95% observed a single time. The study sampled blood at baseline, cycle 4 day 1, and cycle 7 day 1. Specimen: CD4+ or CD8+ T cells sorted from blood, collected in a trial of the OX40 agonist ivuxolimab. The chain recombines TRBV30 with TRBJ1-2, with 7 bases fitting TRBD1. The TCR sequence derives from an adult with an advanced solid tumor such as melanoma, head and neck, liver or kidney cancer. CDR3 sequence reads: CAWSVETGNGYTF. CDR3 DNA sequence: TGTGCCTGGAGTGTAGAGACAGGGAATGGCTACACCTTC. The full variable domain, its missing parts supplied by reference TRBV30 and TRBJ1-2, is SQTIHQWPATLVQPVGSPLSLECTVEGTSNPNLYWYRQAAGRGLQLLFYSVGIGQISSEVPQNLSASRPQDRQFILSSKKLLLSDSGFYLCAWSVETGNGYTFGSGTRLTVV.